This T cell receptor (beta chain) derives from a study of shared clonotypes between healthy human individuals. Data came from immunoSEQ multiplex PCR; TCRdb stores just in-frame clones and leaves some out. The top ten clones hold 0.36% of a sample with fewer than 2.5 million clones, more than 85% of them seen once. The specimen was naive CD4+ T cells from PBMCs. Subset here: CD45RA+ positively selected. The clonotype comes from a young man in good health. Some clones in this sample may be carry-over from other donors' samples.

CDR3 coding DNA: TGTGCCTGGGTCCTTTACAGGGCCAACACTGAAGCTTTCTTT. Protein: CAWVLYRANTEAFF. J is TRBJ1-1 and V is TRBV30; D is possibly TRBD1 (6 bases). There are 14 residues in the CDR3. V was shortened by 5 bases and J by 2 bases, with 15 bases between the two germline ends. In germline, CDR1 is GTSNPN, CDR2 SVGIG (reference sequence).